Following are 32 T cell receptor beta chains from one sample sequenced in a study of cytomegalovirus exposure and HLA in healthy donors. Amplification used 60 Vbeta primers and 13 Jbeta primers. Some clones are missing from TCRdb's copy, which holds only in-frame ones; the method was immunoSEQ multiplex PCR. The data contain some 150,000 clones, 70% to 90% of them singletons. Source material: PBMCs. All receptors come from a woman between 18 and 29 years old in good health and CMV-seronegative.

The chain links TRBV4-2 to TRBJ2-2; 8 nucleotides align to TRBD1. The J segment lost 2 bases and the V segment lost 1 base, leaving 3 bases of the junction unmatched. This CDR3 contains 16 residues. Germline assignment: CDR1 LGHNA and CDR2 YNFKEQ. CDR3: CASSQGQGANTGELFF. The CDR3 nucleotides read TGTGCCAGCAGCCAAGGTCAGGGGGCCAACACCGGGGAGCTGTTTTTT.

In the case of this clone: One end of the junction does not line up with germline, which may come from a read error. V is TRBV13 and J is TRBJ2-1; D is unclear. This CDR3 spans 16 amino acids. Looked up from germline, CDR1 is PRHDT and CDR2 is FYEKMQ (reference sequence). CDR3 sequence (DNA): TGTGCCAGCAGCCTAGGTGCCGCGAGCTCCTACAATGAGCAGTTCTTC. Amino acids: CASSLGAASSYNEQFF.

The rearrangement uses TRBV6-5 and TRBJ2-7; the D gene is possibly TRBD1 (5 bases). Germline lookup yields CDR1 MNHEY and CDR2 SVGAGI. V gave up 6 bases and J gave up 0 bases, with 15 bases separating them. The CDR3 runs to 15 residues. The chain's CDR3 is CASSRQTASSYEQYF. The CDR3 bases are TGTGCCAGCAGCCGACAGACCGCGAGCTCCTACGAGCAGTACTTC.

For this clone: Relative to the germline gene, one junction end is altered; a read error may explain this. V usage is TRBV7-9 and J usage is TRBJ1-2; the D is unclear. Germline CDR1 is SEHNR and CDR2 is FQNEAQ (reference sequence). CDR3 length equals 16 residues. The CDR3 coding sequence is TGTTCCAGCAGCACTCCAAATACGTATTCGGGGTATGGCTACACCTTC. It codes for CSSSTPNTYSGYGYTF.

V is TRBV2 and J is TRBJ2-3; maybe TRBD2 (5 bases). This CDR3 region has 15 residues. V lost 8 bases and J lost 0, with 15 bases in between. The V gene's germline CDR1 is SNHLY and CDR2 FYNNEI. CDR3 nucleotide sequence: TGTGCCAGCTCCCCGGACTTCTCTAGCACAGATACGCAGTATTTT. Encoded protein: CASSPDFSSTDTQYF.

The J gene is TRBJ1-1, the V gene TRBV5-4, with D perhaps matching TRBD1 (5 bases). Germline V CDR1 and CDR2: SGHNT, YYREEE (reference sequence). The CDR3 is made up of 15 amino acids. V lost 1 base, J lost 4 bases, and 14 bases lay in between. The CDR3 loop reads CASSLQGAFGTEAFF. The CDR3 nucleotides are TGTGCCAGCAGCTTGCAAGGGGCCTTCGGCACTGAAGCTTTCTTT.

This chain links TRBV15 with TRBJ1-5, with D unclear. The CDR3 spans 13 residues. Germline V CDR1 and CDR2: LNHNV, YYDKDF (reference sequence). Between the trimmed V and J ends, which lost 0 bases and 6 bases, there was a span of 6 bases. The CDR3 here is CATSRDSGQPQHF. In DNA form, the CDR3 reads TGTGCCACCAGCAGAGATTCCGGTCAGCCCCAGCATTTT.

V usage is TRBV9 and J usage is TRBJ2-2; a weak D match, TRBD2 (6 bases). V was clipped by 6 bases and J by 4 bases, with 13 bases between them. This CDR3 is 14 amino acids long. CDR1 and CDR2 from the germline V gene are SGDLS and YYNGEE. Here the CDR3 reads CASTLGLGTGELFF. CDR3 DNA sequence: TGTGCCAGCACCCTGGGACTCGGCACCGGGGAGCTGTTTTTT.

The chain employs TRBV18 and TRBJ2-1; 15 bases align to TRBD2. Per germline, CDR1 KGHSH and CDR2 LQKENI. Trimming at V came to 6 bases and at J to 2 bases, leaving 5 bases not matched to a gene. The CDR3 extends over 17 amino acids. Here the CDR3 DNA reads TGTGCCAGCTCCGGACTAGCGGGAGGGAGCCCCTACAATGAGCAGTTCTTC. It yields the protein CASSGLAGGSPYNEQFF.

This clone was detected only once. CDR3 sequence: CASSRTSASSYEQYF. CDR3 DNA sequence: TGCGCCAGCAGCCGGACTAGCGCGAGCTCCTACGAGCAGTACTTC. This chain uses TRBV5-1 with TRBJ2-7; 9 bases map to TRBD2. CDR1 SGHRS and CDR2 YFSETQ come from the germline V gene. V was clipped by 4 bases and J by 0 bases; unmatched bases: 5. The CDR3 consists of 15 residues.

This chain connects TRBV15 to TRBJ1-3; D unclear. V lost 0 bases and J 4 bases, leaving 10 bases between the germline ends. The CDR3 has 15 amino acids. The V gene's germline CDR1 is LNHNV and CDR2 YYDKDF (reference sequence). In DNA form, the CDR3 reads TGTGCCACCAGCAGAGATGCGCAAACCGGAAACACCATATATTTT. Protein sequence: CATSRDAQTGNTIYF.

CDR3 nucleotide sequence: TGTGCCAGCAGTTTATCAGATCGTAATCAGCCCCAGCATTTT. Amino acid sequence: CASSLSDRNQPQHF. The chain has TRBV28 and TRBJ1-5; no definite D call. The germline V and J ends were trimmed by 1 base and 4 bases, with 8 bases remaining between them. Germline CDR1 MDHEN, CDR2 SYDVKM. The CDR3 sequence is 14 residues long.

J is TRBJ1-5 and V is TRBV18; D gene ambiguous. The germline V gene has CDR1 KGHSH and CDR2 LQKENI. The CDR3 sequence is 13 residues long. V lost 3 bases, J lost 2 bases, and 5 bases lay in between. The CDR3 nucleotides are TGTGCCAGCTCACCGGCCCGCAATCAGCCCCAGCATTTT. Translation: CASSPARNQPQHF. Complete variable domain (other parts from reference TRBV18 and TRBJ1-5): NAGVMQNPRHLVRRRGQEARLRCSPMKGHSHVYWYRQLPEEGLKFMVYLQKENIIDESGMPKERFSAEFPKEGPSILRIQQVVRGDSAAYFCASSPARNQPQHFGDGTRLSIL.

This sequence joins TRBV30 and TRBJ2-2; the match to TRBD1 covers 7 bases. Germline CDR1 and CDR2: GTSNPN and SVGIG (reference sequence). The length of the CDR3 is 14 residues. The V segment lost 1 base and the J segment 6 bases; nucleotides outside the gene matches: 5. In nucleotides, the CDR3 is TGTGCCTGGAGTGCACCCGGACAGGCCGGGGAGCTGTTTTTT. This gives the protein CAWSAPGQAGELFF.

CDR3 sequence reads: CASTREGTYEQYF. CDR3 bases: TGTGCCAGTACGCGGGAGGGTACCTACGAGCAGTACTTC. The gene calls are TRBV7-9 and TRBJ2-7; TRBD2 aligns across 9 bases. The V and J ends lost 9 bases and 2 bases, in that order; junction bases with no gene match: 5. The CDR3 is 13 residues long. Germline-derived CDR1 and CDR2 are SEHNR and FQNEAQ (reference sequence).

The gene calls are TRBV10-3 and TRBJ2-7; a weak D match, TRBD2 (6 bases). This CDR3 comprises 14 residues. V gave up 10 bases and J gave up 6 bases, with 22 bases separating them. Germline V gene lookup returns CDR1 ENHRY and CDR2 SYGVKD. This CDR3 is CATELRREAGEQYF. CDR3 sequence (DNA): TGTGCCACGGAATTAAGGAGGGAGGCGGGCGAGCAGTACTTC.

This chain links TRBV5-8 with TRBJ1-2; possible D gene TRBD1, 5 bases. The CDR3 has 14 residues. The V end lost 5 bases, the J end lost 2 bases, and 13 bases lay between the germline ends. The V gene's germline CDR1 is SGHTS and CDR2 YDEGEE. This chain's CDR3 is CASSSGLVNYGYTF. The DNA for the CDR3 is TGTGCCAGCAGTTCGGGACTGGTCAACTATGGCTACACCTTC.

The chain links TRBV7-2 to TRBJ2-3; 10 bases line up with TRBD2. The CDR3 runs to 15 residues. Germline-derived CDR1 and CDR2 are SGHTA and FQGNSA. The V segment lost 5 bases and the J segment 1 base; nucleotides outside the gene matches: 3. The CDR3 spells CASSPGTSGTDTQYF. As DNA, the CDR3 is TGTGCCAGCAGCCCCGGGACTAGCGGCACAGATACGCAGTATTTT.

This chain connects TRBV7-2 to TRBJ2-3, with D tentatively TRBD2 (5 bases). The ends were cut back, 5 bases at V and 0 bases at J, with 9 bases in the middle. This CDR3 is built from 14 residues. The germline gives CDR1 SGHTA, CDR2 FQGNSA. As DNA, the CDR3 is TGTGCCAGCAGCCGCGGGCAGAGCACAGATACGCAGTATTTT. The encoded protein is CASSRGQSTDTQYF. The complete variable domain, with remaining parts taken from reference TRBV7-2 and TRBJ2-3, reads GAGVSQSPSNKVTEKGKDVELRCDPISGHTALYWYRQSLGQGLEFLIYFQGNSAPDKSGLPSDRFSAERTGGSVSTLTIQRTQQEDSAVYLCASSRGQSTDTQYFGPGTRLTVL.

This chain joins TRBV7-9 and TRBJ1-2; possible D gene TRBD1, 6 bases. Trimming pared 6 bases from V and 2 bases from J, leaving 13 bases between. CDR3 length: 14 residues. CDR1 is SEHNR and CDR2 is FQNEAQ in the germline V gene (reference sequence). CDR3 nucleotides: TGTGCCAGCAGTCGAGACCAGGGGAACTATGGCTACACCTTC. It yields the protein CASSRDQGNYGYTF.

In its sample, this clone was seen once. The V and J genes are TRBV30 and TRBJ1-2, with D perhaps TRBD1 (6 bases). Looked up from germline, CDR1 is GTSNPN and CDR2 is SVGIG (reference sequence). The CDR3 loop spans 15 amino acids. Trimming cost V 4 bases and J 4 bases, with 19 bases left between them. CDR3 in amino acids: CAWTTGRVRPYGYTF. The CDR3 DNA is TGTGCCTGGACAACAGGGAGGGTACGACCCTATGGCTACACCTTC.

The V call is TRBV6-6, the J call TRBJ1-5; D possibly corresponds to TRBD1 (5 bases). The CDR3 is made up of 15 amino acids. Trimming took 2 bases from V and 1 from J, leaving 9 bases between them. The germline V gene encodes CDR1 MNHNY and CDR2 SVGAGI (reference sequence). The CDR3 is CASSYGAGSNQPQHF. In DNA form, the CDR3 reads TGTGCCAGCAGTTACGGGGCTGGGAGCAATCAGCCCCAGCATTTT.

The genes are TRBV11-3 and TRBJ1-5; 8 nucleotides line up with TRBD1. Trimming at V came to 1 base and at J to 7 bases, leaving 9 bases not matched to a gene. The CDR3 contains 16 residues. CDR1 and CDR2 from the germline V gene are SGHNT and YENEEA. The CDR3 protein is CASSLGTGKEEQPQHF. CDR3 coding DNA: TGTGCCAGCAGCTTAGGGACAGGGAAAGAGGAGCAGCCCCAGCATTTT.

This chain links TRBV7-9 with TRBJ2-1; D is unclear. Germline V CDR1 and CDR2: SEHNR, FQNEAQ (reference sequence). The CDR3 contains 15 residues. The V gene lost 7 bases and the J gene lost 0 bases, with 13 bases spanning the gap. CDR3 region: CASTPLPGSYNEQFF. The CDR3 nucleotides are TGTGCCAGCACCCCCCTTCCAGGCTCCTACAATGAGCAGTTCTTC.

The rearrangement joins TRBV6-6 to TRBJ2-3, with 9 nucleotides matching TRBD1. The CDR3 spans 15 residues. Germline V gene lookup returns CDR1 MNHNY and CDR2 SVGAGI (reference sequence). With V trimmed by 6 bases and J by 5 bases, 9 bases remained unmatched. CDR3: CASSEGTGLGDTQYF. The CDR3 nucleotides are TGTGCCAGCAGCGAAGGGACAGGGCTTGGAGATACGCAGTATTTT.

This chain uses TRBV19 with TRBJ1-2, with D tentatively TRBD1 (5 bases). The germline V gene encodes CDR1 LNHDA and CDR2 SQIVND (reference sequence). V was cut by 7 bases and J by 8 bases, with 17 bases left in between. The CDR3 length is 13 residues. Written as DNA, the CDR3 is TGTGCCAGTACACCCACAGGATTCAGGGGCTACACCTTC. This gives the protein CASTPTGFRGYTF.

The gene calls are TRBV19 and TRBJ2-3; 13 bases agree with TRBD2. V trimming: 7 bases; J trimming: 3 bases; junction bases outside the gene matches: 4. The CDR3 is 15 amino acids. Germline V gives CDR1 LNHDA, CDR2 SQIVND (reference sequence). CDR3 amino acids: CASTSTSGRTDTQYF. DNA for the CDR3: TGTGCCAGTACCTCGACTAGCGGGAGGACAGATACGCAGTATTTT.

This clone was seen once. The chain links TRBV11-2 to TRBJ2-7; maybe TRBD1 (6 bases). Germline CDR1 reads SGHAT; CDR2 reads FQNNGV. The CDR3 totals 13 residues. Deletions cut 4 bases from V and 3 bases from J, with 10 bases between. The CDR3 loop reads CASSSGTIYEQYF. The DNA of the CDR3 is TGTGCCAGCAGCTCTGGGACAATCTACGAGCAGTACTTC.

This chain links TRBV28 with TRBJ1-2; 8 positions match TRBD1. In germline, CDR1 is MDHEN, CDR2 SYDVKM. The CDR3 runs 16 residues. V dropped 6 bases and J dropped 2; count of bases not matched to a gene: 11. The CDR3 spells CASSHNMDRVNYGYTF. The CDR3 DNA reads TGTGCCAGCAGCCACAATATGGACAGGGTGAACTATGGCTACACCTTC.

Details on this clone: At one end the junction does not follow the germline gene, possibly because of a read error. The chain links TRBV7-9 to TRBJ1-2; TRBD1 is a possible D gene (6 bases). This CDR3 has 15 residues. The germline gives CDR1 SEHNR, CDR2 FQNEAQ (reference sequence). Here the CDR3 DNA reads TGTTCCAGCACCCCCGGTGGGGGCCTAAACTATGGCTACACCTTC. Its translation: CSSTPGGGLNYGYTF.

V and J are TRBV5-4 and TRBJ2-1, with 9 bases fitting TRBD1. J was trimmed by 5 bases and V by 4 bases; bases with no gene match: 10. The CDR3 length is 16 residues. CDR1 SGHNT and CDR2 YYREEE come from the germline V gene (reference sequence). CDR3 sequence reads: CASSALDRGRDNEQFF. Here the CDR3 DNA reads TGTGCCAGCAGCGCCCTGGACAGGGGTAGGGACAATGAGCAGTTCTTC.

This chain connects TRBV27 to TRBJ2-7, with 8 positions matching TRBD1. CDR1 is MNHEY, CDR2 SMNVEV, per germline (reference sequence). The CDR3 runs 13 residues. V lost 11 bases to trimming and J lost 4 bases; unmatched junction nucleotides: 10. CDR3 nucleotide sequence: TGTGCCTCGAGGACAGGGACCGAGTACGAGCAGTACTTC. Translation: CASRTGTEYEQYF.